In this sample, the clone carrying this T cell receptor beta chain turned up many times. Its antigen is unknown. The library was built from roughly 400 ng RNA with molecular barcoded adaptors for alpha/delta and beta/gamma chains. TCRdb reprocessed the reads with MiXCR, giving one entry per CDR3 protein. The sample holds 20,000 to 30,000 distinct CDR3 sequences, around a fifth seen once. This sample stems from a study of read filtering for tumor transcriptome and immune sequencing. Study details: The cohort had roughly 16 men and under 15 women aged about 45 to 80, mean about 72 years. General study points: Even smaller IR-seq throughput identified most shared clonotypes.

At the time of active disease, bone marrow was collected from every patient. The TCR was taken from a donor at least 40 years old with multiple myeloma. Sequencing was done on a sample of a population of CD138-negative cells sorted from bone marrow.

The CDR3 DNA sequence: TGTGCCAGTAGTACCCATGGGAGGGGGGGACATCAGCCCCAGCATTTT. Protein: CASSTHGRGGHQPQHF. The chain uses TRBV19 and TRBJ1-5, with a tentative D call TRBD1 (6 bases). Germline CDR1 reads LNHDA; CDR2 reads SQIVND (reference sequence). The CDR3 sequence is 16 residues long. V was cut by 4 bases and J by 5 bases, with 18 bases left in between.